Each of the 21 T cell receptor beta chains below was sequenced from the same sample in a study of CD8+ T cells in alopecia areata. RNA extraction and reverse transcription yielded cDNA as sequencing template. Method: immunoSEQ multiplex PCR; TCRdb's copy keeps in-frame clones and lacks some. The table shows approximately 100,000 clones, with nearly 45% occurring only once. The source material was CD4+ T cells sorted from blood. The receptor set was obtained from a human donor with alopecia areata.

CDR3: CAWSVSGQGTYNEQFF. CDR3 bases: TGTGCCTGGAGTGTAAGCGGACAGGGAACCTACAATGAGCAGTTCTTC. This chain joins TRBV30 and TRBJ2-1, with TRBD1 matching over 8 bases. The trim removed 0 bases at V and 2 bases at J, leaving 6 bases unmatched. Germline V gene sequence: CDR1 GTSNPN, CDR2 SVGIG (reference sequence). This CDR3 is 16 amino acids long. The full variable domain, rest sourced from reference TRBV30 and TRBJ2-1, is SQTIHQWPATLVQPVGSPLSLECTVEGTSNPNLYWYRQAAGRGLQLLFYSVGIGQISSEVPQNLSASRPQDRQFILSSKKLLLSDSGFYLCAWSVSGQGTYNEQFFGPGTRLTVL.

The chain links TRBV28 to TRBJ2-1; D is ambiguous. The CDR3 sequence is 16 residues long. Germline values: CDR1 MDHEN, CDR2 SYDVKM. Trimming left V 3 bases short and J 5 bases short, with 17 bases between. CDR3 in amino acids: CASSLGGSAVNNEQFF. DNA of the CDR3: TGTGCCAGCAGTTTGGGTGGCTCGGCGGTAAACAATGAGCAGTTCTTC.

This clone has just a few counts. A read error may account for a junction end that differs from germline. The V call is TRBV4-3, the J call TRBJ2-1; 11 bases are a match to TRBD2. This CDR3 comprises 15 residues. CDR1 is LGHNA and CDR2 is YSLEER in the germline V gene. CDR3 amino acids: CASSQDPRTSGSSVF. CDR3 in DNA: TGCGCCAGCAGCCAAGATCCACGGACTAGCGGGTCCTCGGTCTTC.

This clone appeared once. This chain links TRBV27 with TRBJ2-2; 10 nucleotides line up with TRBD2. The CDR3 totals 15 residues. The V and J ends lost 5 bases and 6 bases, in that order; junction bases with no gene match: 6. Germline V gene sequence: CDR1 MNHEY, CDR2 SMNVEV (reference sequence). CDR3 in DNA: TGTGCCAGCAGTCCCCGGCTAGCGGGAGCCGGGGAGCTGTTTTTT. As protein: CASSPRLAGAGELFF.

The rearrangement joins TRBV29-1 to TRBJ1-2; 8 bases are shared with TRBD1. Germline-derived CDR1 and CDR2 are SQVTM and ANQGSEA. CDR3 size: 12 residues. Trimming at V came to 8 bases and at J to 8 bases, leaving 10 bases not matched to a gene. This CDR3 reads CSSVTGAGGYTF. CDR3 coding DNA: TGCAGCTCGGTGACAGGGGCCGGGGGCTACACCTTC.

The chain links TRBV20-1 to TRBJ2-7, with D possibly TRBD2 on 5 matching bases. V was cut by 2 bases and J by 4 bases, with 6 bases left in between. The CDR3 runs to 11 residues. CDR1 is DFQATT and CDR2 is SNEGSKA in the germline V gene (reference sequence). The CDR3 DNA sequence: TGCAGTGCTAGACGGGGTTACGAGCAGTACTTC. Protein: CSARRGYEQYF.

This clone was seen more than once but under ten times. The chain employs TRBV2 and TRBJ2-4; D not certain. This CDR3 has 13 amino acids. Germline lookup yields CDR1 SNHLY and CDR2 FYNNEI. The germline V and J ends were trimmed by 5 bases and 2 bases, with 7 bases remaining between them. The CDR3 sequence: CASSKETKNIQYF. The CDR3 region has the DNA TGTGCCAGCAGTAAAGAGACCAAAAACATTCAGTACTTC.

The J gene is TRBJ2-7, the V gene TRBV2; 7 bases line up with TRBD2. The length of the CDR3 is 13 residues. From germline, CDR1 is SNHLY and CDR2 FYNNEI. V was pared by 6 bases and J by 4 bases, with 6 bases of the junction left unmatched. The DNA of the CDR3 is TGTGCCAGCAGGGCGGCGGGGGTGTACGAGCAGTACTTC. It specifies CASRAAGVYEQYF.

The V and J genes are TRBV29-1 and TRBJ2-1; no clear D. Germline CDR1 and CDR2: SQVTM and ANQGSEA. V was clipped by 3 bases and J by 9 bases, with 21 bases between them. This CDR3 comprises 15 residues. This CDR3 reads CSVDQGNGRGAEQFF. CDR3 nucleotides: TGCAGCGTTGATCAAGGGAACGGTCGTGGTGCTGAGCAGTTCTTC.

This clone was seen a handful of times. This chain joins TRBV29-1 and TRBJ2-3, with TRBD1 as a possible D gene (5 bases). Germline V gene lookup returns CDR1 SQVTM and CDR2 ANQGSEA. Trimming removed 7 bases from V and 1 base from J, with 9 bases in between. The CDR3 runs 12 residues. CDR3 nucleotide sequence: TGCAGCGCAGGACACGGCACAGATACGCAGTATTTT. It translates to CSAGHGTDTQYF.

The chain recombines TRBV5-1 with TRBJ2-1; 11 nucleotides agree with TRBD2. V was clipped by 3 bases and J by 5 bases; unmatched bases: 7. The CDR3 consists of 16 residues. Germline V gives CDR1 SGHRS, CDR2 YFSETQ. The CDR3 sequence is CASSSPGTSGNNEQFF. The CDR3 nucleotides are TGCGCCAGCAGCTCACCCGGGACTAGCGGAAACAATGAGCAGTTCTTC.

V usage is TRBV10-3 and J usage is TRBJ2-1; 7 nucleotides match TRBD2. Germline trimming cut 2 bases from V and 4 bases from J; bases unmatched to any gene: 2. Germline-derived CDR1 and CDR2 are ENHRY and SYGVKD. The CDR3 spans 14 residues. The CDR3 is CAISEGGRYNEQFF. In nucleotides, the CDR3 is TGTGCCATCAGTGAGGGCGGGAGATACAATGAGCAGTTCTTC.

This clone was seen a handful of times. The chain employs TRBV7-2 and TRBJ2-1; possible D gene TRBD1, 6 bases. The CDR3 length is 14 residues. Trimming left V 5 bases short and J 8 bases short, with 16 bases between. CDR1 and CDR2 from the germline V gene are SGHTA and FQGNSA. The CDR3 sequence: CASSPGHYDYEQFF. For the CDR3, the DNA is TGTGCCAGCAGCCCGGGACACTATGACTATGAGCAGTTCTTC. Looking up the rest from reference TRBV7-2 and TRBJ2-1 gives the full variable domain: GAGVSQSPSNKVTEKGKDVELRCDPISGHTALYWYRQSLGQGLEFLIYFQGNSAPDKSGLPSDRFSAERTGGSVSTLTIQRTQQEDSAVYLCASSPGHYDYEQFFGPGTRLTVL.

This clone occurred a few times. This sequence joins TRBV21-1 and TRBJ2-7. TRBV21-1 is a listed pseudogene. This CDR3 spans 10 amino acids. The CDR3 DNA follows: TGTGCCAGCAGTAAGGGCGAGCAGTACTTC. Encoded protein: CASSKGEQYF.

The gene calls are TRBV5-1 and TRBJ2-1, with a weak D call TRBD2 (6 bases). The CDR3 consists of 14 residues. Germline assignment: CDR1 SGHRS and CDR2 YFSETQ. The V end was cut by 3 bases, the J end by 4 bases, with 11 bases between. For the CDR3, the DNA is TGCGCCAGCAGCTCGGGGGAGACATACAATGAGCAGTTCTTC. Encoded protein: CASSSGETYNEQFF.

This clone was seen a handful of times. The rearrangement uses TRBV7-2 and TRBJ2-2; no clear D gene. Germline V lookup: CDR1 SGHTA, CDR2 FQGNSA. With 1 base removed from V and 3 bases from J, the gap between germline ends came to 9 bases. This CDR3 has 15 residues. The CDR3 region has the DNA TGTGCCAGCAGCTTAGAGCGCCTCGACACCGGGGAGCTGTTTTTT. Translating it yields CASSLERLDTGELFF.

This clone has just one count. The J gene is TRBJ2-6, the V gene TRBV30; 9 bases map to TRBD2. The ends lost 3 bases at V and 0 bases at J; junction bases unmatched: 6. The CDR3 is 17 amino acids. In germline, CDR1 is GTSNPN, CDR2 SVGIG (reference sequence). The CDR3 DNA reads TGTGCCTGGAGGTCGACTAGCGGATACTCTGGGGCCAACGTCCTGACTTTC. Amino acids: CAWRSTSGYSGANVLTF.

J is TRBJ1-2 and V is TRBV2; no definite D call. The germline gives CDR1 SNHLY, CDR2 FYNNEI. The CDR3 is 15 residues long. V lost 3 bases and J 2 bases, leaving 13 bases between the germline ends. Here the CDR3 reads CASSEILMGNYGYTF. CDR3 sequence (DNA): TGTGCCAGCAGTGAGATACTCATGGGGAACTATGGCTACACCTTC.

The rearrangement uses TRBV30 and TRBJ1-5; a weak D match, TRBD1 (5 bases). Germline values: CDR1 GTSNPN, CDR2 SVGIG (reference sequence). The V and J ends lost 1 base and 4 bases respectively, with 11 bases between them. CDR3 size: 14 residues. CDR3 sequence: CAWSADQGNQPQHF. The CDR3 DNA follows: TGTGCCTGGAGTGCCGACCAGGGAAATCAGCCCCAGCATTTT.

The chain uses TRBV6-5 and TRBJ2-3, with D maybe TRBD1 (6 bases). Germline V gene sequence: CDR1 MNHEY, CDR2 SVGAGI. The CDR3 contains 13 residues. The V end was cut by 7 bases, the J end by 2 bases, with 10 bases between. This CDR3 is CASTGHLTDTQYF. CDR3 DNA: TGTGCCAGCACGGGACACCTCACAGATACGCAGTATTTT.

V gene TRBV23-1 combines with J gene TRBJ1-4; D call uncertain. TRBV23-1 is identified as an open reading frame with a role that is uncertain. The V and J ends lost 7 bases and 0 bases respectively, with 9 bases between them. This CDR3 comprises 14 residues. The CDR3 DNA sequence: TGCGCCAGCAAGAGTAGCGCAACTAATGAAAAACTGTTTTTT. Amino acids: CASKSSATNEKLFF.